The source of this T cell receptor beta chain is a study of blood T cell repertoires in COVID-19. At the level of the study: The United States, Italy and Spain provided the acute and convalescent COVID-19 samples. Nucleic acid was either cDNA or gDNA, and it came from T cells, B-cell-depleted T cells, or PBMCs.

Original data processing: Estimation of nucleated cell counts was performed using reference gene primer amplification. TCRdb's copy holds only in-frame clones and misses some; the assay was immunoSEQ multiplex PCR. Clone size and the V and J calls come from that table; the DNA yielded D and trimming. The profile shows around 27,000 clones, about 80% of them singletons. This CDR3 is 14 amino acids long. Germline V gene lookup returns CDR1 SGHNT and CDR2 YYREEE (reference sequence). V was cut by 1 base and J by 4 bases, with 11 bases left in between. This chain uses TRBV5-4 with TRBJ1-2; TRBD1 might be the D (5 bases). Material for sequencing was peripheral blood. The sequence came from a human donor in a cohort sampled during active COVID-19. CDR3 residues: CASSLRGTGYGYTF. The CDR3 bases are TGTGCCAGCAGCTTGAGGGGTACAGGCTATGGCTACACCTTC.